This passage covers 17 T cell receptor beta chains from one sample sequenced in a study of vaccination and CD4 T cells after COVID-19. No antigen is known for these receptors. At the Johns Hopkins FTIC core, DNA taken from cultured CD4+ T cells was sequenced by way of the Oncomine TCR Beta short-read assay. Via MiXCR, TCRdb re-called the PCR reads, giving one row per CDR3 protein. The table has 20,000 to 25,000 distinct CDR3 sequences, about 66% seen once. Sample treatment: roughly ten-day PBMC culture with coronavirus spike peptide pools or control peptides (ViraFEST assay). The sequencing input was CD4+ T cells from blood, cultured in vitro. Every receptor here comes from a human donor who had recovered from COVID-19.

The rearrangement links TRBV24-1 to TRBJ2-7; D uncertain. Germline-derived CDR1 and CDR2 are KGHDR and SFDVKD. This CDR3 contains 15 residues. Trimming left V 0 bases short and J 2 bases short, with 10 bases between. CDR3 residues: CATSDLPAAAYEQYF. Written as DNA, the CDR3 is TGTGCCACCAGTGATTTGCCAGCCGCCGCCTACGAGCAGTACTTC.

The V and J genes are TRBV7-3 and TRBJ1-1; D gene unclear. Between the trimmed V and J ends, which lost 5 bases and 3 bases, there was a span of 10 bases. The CDR3 covers 13 residues. Looked up from germline, CDR1 is SGHTA and CDR2 is FQGTGA. For the CDR3, the DNA is TGTGCCAGCAGCGCGGGGAGAGACACTGAAGCTTTCTTT. It codes for CASSAGRDTEAFF.

The V call is TRBV7-2, the J call TRBJ2-1; D might be TRBD2 (5 bases). CDR1 is SGHTA and CDR2 is FQGNSA in the germline V gene. Trimming took off 5 bases at V and 3 bases at J, with 14 bases between the two ends. The CDR3 loop spans 15 amino acids. The chain's CDR3 is CASSRLGLNYNEQFF. CDR3 DNA: TGTGCCAGCAGCCGCCTCGGACTTAACTACAATGAGCAGTTCTTC.

This clonotype has more than one count but fewer than ten. The chain recombines TRBV20-1 with TRBJ1-2; D unclear. The CDR3 length is 14 residues. Germline-derived CDR1 and CDR2 are DFQATT and SNEGSKA (reference sequence). Trimming took 0 bases from V and 4 from J, leaving 12 bases between them. The CDR3 spells CSAREPGGGYGYTF. For the CDR3, the DNA is TGCAGTGCTAGAGAGCCAGGTGGCGGCTATGGCTACACCTTC.

The rearrangement links TRBV6-4 to TRBJ2-7; D tentatively reads TRBD1 or TRBD2 (5 bases each). Germline CDR1 is MRHNA and CDR2 is SNTAGT. CDR3 size: 15 residues. V lost 10 bases, J lost 2 bases, and 21 bases lay in between. The CDR3 DNA reads as TGTGCCAACCCGGGAAGGGACCCCGGGGCCTACGAGCAGTACTTC. Amino acids: CANPGRDPGAYEQYF.

This chain joins TRBV7-6 and TRBJ2-5; D might be TRBD2 (7 bases). The CDR3 extends over 15 amino acids. The ends were cut back, 7 bases at V and 5 bases at J, with 20 bases in the middle. Germline lookup yields CDR1 SGHVS and CDR2 FNYEAQ. The CDR3 region has the DNA TGTGCCAGCACCTCCACCCGGGGGGCGCCCGAGACCCAGTACTTC. It yields the protein CASTSTRGAPETQYF.

The chain couples TRBV27 to TRBJ2-5, with D unclear. With 6 bases removed from V and 0 bases from J, the gap between germline ends came to 5 bases. CDR1 is MNHEY, CDR2 SMNVEV, per germline (reference sequence). This CDR3 is built from 12 residues. CDR3 loop: CASSPDQETQYF. The CDR3 nucleotides read TGTGCCAGCAGCCCCGACCAAGAGACCCAGTACTTC.

This chain connects TRBV24-1 to TRBJ2-1, with TRBD1 identical over 9 bases. The end of the DNA is better explained by TRBJ2-7, so the J call may be wrong. CDR1 is KGHDR, CDR2 SFDVKD, per germline. There are 18 residues in the CDR3. The CDR3 region is CATPILIPGQGFSYEQYF. The CDR3, as DNA: TGTGCCACCCCGATCTTGATACCGGGACAGGGATTCTCCTACGAGCAGTACTTC.

The rearrangement links TRBV20-1 to TRBJ1-2; D remains unclear. V shed 0 bases and J shed 2 bases, with 13 bases lying between them. Germline-derived CDR1 and CDR2 are DFQATT and SNEGSKA (reference sequence). The CDR3 runs to 15 residues. CDR3 protein: CSARDYARLNYGYTF. DNA for the CDR3: TGCAGTGCTAGAGATTACGCCCGACTGAACTATGGCTACACCTTC.

This clonotype appeared a few times. The gene calls are TRBV20-1 and TRBJ2-7; D perhaps matches TRBD1 (6 bases). V dropped 2 bases and J dropped 6 bases, with 14 bases sitting between them. CDR3 length: 13 amino acids. Germline CDR1 and CDR2: DFQATT and SNEGSKA (reference sequence). The chain's CDR3 is CSARPPGQSEQYF. The CDR3, as DNA: TGCAGTGCTAGACCTCCAGGACAGTCCGAGCAGTACTTC.

The J gene is TRBJ1-5, the V gene TRBV6-1; possibly TRBD1 for D (5 bases). The germline gives CDR1 MNHNS, CDR2 SASEGT. Trimming left V 5 bases short and J 6 bases short, with 14 bases between. The CDR3 has 14 amino acids. Here the CDR3 reads CASSPGGVIQPQHF. CDR3 in DNA: TGTGCCAGCAGTCCCGGGGGGGTTATTCAGCCCCAGCATTTT.

J is TRBJ1-5 and V is TRBV28; 9 nucleotides align to TRBD1. Germline V gene lookup returns CDR1 MDHEN and CDR2 SYDVKM. The V and J ends lost 8 bases and 0 bases, in that order; junction bases with no gene match: 8. The CDR3 is 16 residues long. The CDR3 loop is CASRRDREPSNQPQHF. The CDR3 DNA is TGTGCCAGCCGCCGGGACAGGGAACCTAGCAATCAGCCCCAGCATTTT.

This clonotype was counted only a few times. The chain employs TRBV5-6 and TRBJ1-1, with TRBD1 matching over 7 bases. V lost 3 bases to trimming and J lost 0 bases; unmatched junction nucleotides: 5. This CDR3 comprises 15 residues. The germline gives CDR1 SGHDT, CDR2 YYEEEE. The CDR3 here is CASSSGGQLNTEAFF. CDR3 in DNA: TGTGCCAGCAGCTCGGGGGGACAGTTGAACACTGAAGCTTTCTTT.

V and J are TRBV10-3 and TRBJ2-2, with 7 bases identical to TRBD1. Germline CDR1 and CDR2: ENHRY and SYGVKD. CDR3 length: 15 amino acids. Germline trimming cut 0 bases from V and 5 bases from J; bases unmatched to any gene: 3. The CDR3 region is CAISESGQRTGELFF. DNA of the CDR3: TGTGCCATCAGTGAGTCGGGACAGCGGACCGGGGAGCTGTTTTTT.

This chain uses TRBV20-1 with TRBJ2-3; the match to TRBD2 covers 13 bases. The CDR3 is made up of 14 amino acids. With 5 bases clipped from V and 4 bases from J, the junction kept 3 bases outside the gene matches. CDR1 and CDR2 (germline): DFQATT, SNEGSKA (reference sequence). CDR3 loop: CSALTSGRADTQYF. CDR3 nucleotide sequence: TGCAGTGCTTTAACTAGCGGGAGGGCAGATACGCAGTATTTT.

This clonotype has only a few counts. This sequence joins TRBV6-1 and TRBJ2-7; D is uncertain. This CDR3 comprises 12 residues. The germline V gene encodes CDR1 MNHNS and CDR2 SASEGT. The V end lost 2 bases, the J end lost 4 bases, and 6 bases lay between the germline ends. The CDR3 DNA reads TGTGCCAGCAGTGAACACGGATACGAGCAGTACTTC. This encodes CASSEHGYEQYF.

This clonotype occurred a few times. The CDR3 DNA reads TGTGCCAGCAGTCCAGACAGTGCCAATCAGCCCCAGCATTTT. Protein sequence: CASSPDSANQPQHF. The chain recombines TRBV6-2 or TRBV6-3 with TRBJ1-5; D is perhaps TRBD1 (5 bases). The CDR3 spans 14 residues. Trimming shortened V by 5 bases and J by 3 bases, and 11 bases separated the two germline ends. The V gene's germline CDR1 is MNHEY and CDR2 SVGEGT.